This record concerns one T cell receptor beta chain sequence. Germline lookup yields CDR1 LNHDA and CDR2 SQIVND (reference sequence). The CDR3 spans 12 residues. Trimming took off 8 bases at V and 1 base at J, with 8 bases between the two ends. The data derive from a study of blood T cell repertoires in COVID-19. Assay: immunoSEQ multiplex PCR; the TCRdb copy retains only in-frame clones and omits some. This table holds around 250,000 clones, roughly 82% found once. The V and J genes are TRBV19 and TRBJ1-1; D unresolved. The specimen was peripheral blood. The sequence was collected from a woman older than 75 with COVID-19, enrolled during active disease. The CDR3 loop reads CASARSNTEAFF. Written as DNA, the CDR3 is TGTGCCAGTGCCCGGTCGAACACTGAAGCTTTCTTT.